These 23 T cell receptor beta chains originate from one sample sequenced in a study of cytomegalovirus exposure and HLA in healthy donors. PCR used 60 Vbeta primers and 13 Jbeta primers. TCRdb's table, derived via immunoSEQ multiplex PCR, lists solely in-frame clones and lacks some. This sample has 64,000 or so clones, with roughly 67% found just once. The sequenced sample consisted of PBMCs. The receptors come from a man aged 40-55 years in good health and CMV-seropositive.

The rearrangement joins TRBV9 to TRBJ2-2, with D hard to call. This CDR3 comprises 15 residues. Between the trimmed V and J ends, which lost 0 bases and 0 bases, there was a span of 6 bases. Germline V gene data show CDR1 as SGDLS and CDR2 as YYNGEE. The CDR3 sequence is CASSVATANTGELFF. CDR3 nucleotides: TGTGCCAGCAGCGTAGCTACGGCGAACACCGGGGAGCTGTTTTTT.

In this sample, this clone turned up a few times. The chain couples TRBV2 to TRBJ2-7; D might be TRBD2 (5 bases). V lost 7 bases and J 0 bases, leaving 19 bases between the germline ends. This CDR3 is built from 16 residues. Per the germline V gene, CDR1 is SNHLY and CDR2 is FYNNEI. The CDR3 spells CASISGGWRASYEQYF. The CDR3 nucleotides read TGTGCCAGCATCTCTGGTGGGTGGCGGGCCTCCTACGAGCAGTACTTC.

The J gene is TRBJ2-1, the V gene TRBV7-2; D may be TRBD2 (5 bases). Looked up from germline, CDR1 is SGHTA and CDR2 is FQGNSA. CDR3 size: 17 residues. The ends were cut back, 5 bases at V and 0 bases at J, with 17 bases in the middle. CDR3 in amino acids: CASSRTRSGSSYNEQFF. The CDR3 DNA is TGTGCCAGCAGCAGAACCCGCTCGGGGAGCTCCTACAATGAGCAGTTCTTC.

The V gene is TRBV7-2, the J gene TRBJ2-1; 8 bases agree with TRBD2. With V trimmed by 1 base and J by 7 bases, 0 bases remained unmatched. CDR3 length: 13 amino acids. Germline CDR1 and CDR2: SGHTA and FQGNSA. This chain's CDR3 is CASSLGGRNEQFF. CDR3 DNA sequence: TGTGCCAGCAGCTTAGGCGGGAGGAATGAGCAGTTCTTC.

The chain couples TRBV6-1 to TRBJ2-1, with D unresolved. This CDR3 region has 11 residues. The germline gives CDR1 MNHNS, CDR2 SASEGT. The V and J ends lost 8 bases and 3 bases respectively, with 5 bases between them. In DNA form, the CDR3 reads TGTGCCAGCCTTAACTACAATGAGCAGTTCTTC. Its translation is CASLNYNEQFF.

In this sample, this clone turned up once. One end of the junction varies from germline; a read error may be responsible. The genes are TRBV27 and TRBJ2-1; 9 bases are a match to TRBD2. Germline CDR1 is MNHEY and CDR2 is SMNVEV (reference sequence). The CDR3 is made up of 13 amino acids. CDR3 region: CASSFMGGQRGVF. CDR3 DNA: TGTGCCAGCAGTTTTATGGGGGGACAGCGGGGGGTCTTC.

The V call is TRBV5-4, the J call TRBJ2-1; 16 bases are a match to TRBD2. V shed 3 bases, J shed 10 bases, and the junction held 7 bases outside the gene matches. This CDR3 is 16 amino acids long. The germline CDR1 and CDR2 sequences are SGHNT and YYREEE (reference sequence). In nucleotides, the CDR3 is TGTGCCAGCAGCTCCGGGACTAGCGGGGGGGCCAGGGAGCAGTTCTTC. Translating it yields CASSSGTSGGAREQFF.

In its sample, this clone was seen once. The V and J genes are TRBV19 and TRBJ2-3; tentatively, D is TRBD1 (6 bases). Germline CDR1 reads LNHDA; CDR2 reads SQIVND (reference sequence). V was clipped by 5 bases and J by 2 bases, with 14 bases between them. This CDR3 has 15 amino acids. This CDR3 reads CASSLRDTHTDTQYF. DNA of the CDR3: TGTGCCAGTAGTCTACGGGACACTCACACAGATACGCAGTATTTT.

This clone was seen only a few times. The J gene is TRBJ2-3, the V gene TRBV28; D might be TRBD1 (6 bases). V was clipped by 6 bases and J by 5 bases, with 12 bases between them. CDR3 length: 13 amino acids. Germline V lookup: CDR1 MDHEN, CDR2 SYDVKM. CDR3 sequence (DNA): TGTGCCAGCAGCTCGGCAGGGGTAGATACGCAGTATTTT. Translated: CASSSAGVDTQYF.

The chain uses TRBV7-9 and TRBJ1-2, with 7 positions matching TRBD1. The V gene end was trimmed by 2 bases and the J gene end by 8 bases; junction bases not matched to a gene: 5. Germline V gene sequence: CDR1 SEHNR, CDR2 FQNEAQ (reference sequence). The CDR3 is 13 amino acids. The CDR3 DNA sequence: TGTGCCAGCAGCTTATGGCAGGGGGTCGGCTACACCTTC. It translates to CASSLWQGVGYTF.

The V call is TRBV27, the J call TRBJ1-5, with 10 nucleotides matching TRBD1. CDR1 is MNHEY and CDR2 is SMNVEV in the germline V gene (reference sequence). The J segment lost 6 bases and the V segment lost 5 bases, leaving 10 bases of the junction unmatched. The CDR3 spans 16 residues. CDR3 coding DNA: TGTGCCAGCAGTACTCGACAGGGGGCGCCGGGTCAGCCCCAGCATTTT. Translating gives CASSTRQGAPGQPQHF.

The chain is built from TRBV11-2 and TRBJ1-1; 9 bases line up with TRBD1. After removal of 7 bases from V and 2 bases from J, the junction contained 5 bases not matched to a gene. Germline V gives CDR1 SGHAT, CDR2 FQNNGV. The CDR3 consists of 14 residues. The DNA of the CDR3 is TGTGCCAGCACCCCGGGACAGGGAAACACTGAAGCTTTCTTT. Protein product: CASTPGQGNTEAFF.

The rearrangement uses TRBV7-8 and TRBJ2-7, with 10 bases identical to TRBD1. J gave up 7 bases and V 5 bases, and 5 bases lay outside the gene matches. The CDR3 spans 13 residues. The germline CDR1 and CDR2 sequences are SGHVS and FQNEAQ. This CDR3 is CASSADRGREQYF. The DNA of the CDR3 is TGTGCCAGCAGCGCAGACAGGGGGCGTGAGCAGTACTTC.

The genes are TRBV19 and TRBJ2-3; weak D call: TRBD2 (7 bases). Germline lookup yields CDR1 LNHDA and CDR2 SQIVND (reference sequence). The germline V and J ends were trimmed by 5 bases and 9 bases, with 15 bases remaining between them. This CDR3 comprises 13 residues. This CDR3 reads CASSEGGGKTQYF. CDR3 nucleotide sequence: TGTGCCAGTAGTGAAGGGGGGGGAAAGACGCAGTATTTT.

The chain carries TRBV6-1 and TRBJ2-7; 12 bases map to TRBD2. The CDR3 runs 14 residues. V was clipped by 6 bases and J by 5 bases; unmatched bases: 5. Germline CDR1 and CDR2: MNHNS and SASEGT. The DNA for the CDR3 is TGTGCCAGCAGAGGGACTAGCGGGTACCACGAGCAGTACTTC. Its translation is CASRGTSGYHEQYF.

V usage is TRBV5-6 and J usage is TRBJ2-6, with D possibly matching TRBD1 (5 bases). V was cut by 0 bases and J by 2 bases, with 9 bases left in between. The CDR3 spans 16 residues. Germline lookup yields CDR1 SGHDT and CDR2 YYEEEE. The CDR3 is CASSLGLGAGANVLTF. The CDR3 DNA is TGTGCCAGCAGCTTGGGATTAGGGGCTGGGGCCAACGTCCTGACTTTC.

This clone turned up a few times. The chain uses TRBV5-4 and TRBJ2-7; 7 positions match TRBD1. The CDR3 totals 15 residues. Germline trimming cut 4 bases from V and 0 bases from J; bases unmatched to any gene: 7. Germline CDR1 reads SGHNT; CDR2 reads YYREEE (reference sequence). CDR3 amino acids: CASSRQGPSSYEQYF. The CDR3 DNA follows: TGTGCCAGCAGCCGACAGGGTCCTAGCTCCTACGAGCAGTACTTC.

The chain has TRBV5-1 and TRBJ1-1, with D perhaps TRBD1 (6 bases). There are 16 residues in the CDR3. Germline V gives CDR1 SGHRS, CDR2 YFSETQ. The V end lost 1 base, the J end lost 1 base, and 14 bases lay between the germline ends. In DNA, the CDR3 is TGCGCCAGCAGCTTGATTACAGGGCCTAGGAACACTGAAGCTTTCTTT. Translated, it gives CASSLITGPRNTEAFF.

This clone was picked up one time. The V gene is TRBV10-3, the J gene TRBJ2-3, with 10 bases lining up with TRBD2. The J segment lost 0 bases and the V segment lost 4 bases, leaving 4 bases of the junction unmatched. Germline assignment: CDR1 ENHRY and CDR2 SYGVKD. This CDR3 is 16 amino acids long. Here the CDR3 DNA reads TGTGCCATCAGTGGGACACTAGCGGGGAGCACAGATACGCAGTATTTT. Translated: CAISGTLAGSTDTQYF.

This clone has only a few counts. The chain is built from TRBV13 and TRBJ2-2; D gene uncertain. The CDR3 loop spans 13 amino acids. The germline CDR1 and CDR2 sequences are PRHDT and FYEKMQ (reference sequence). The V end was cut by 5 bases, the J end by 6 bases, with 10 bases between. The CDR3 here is CASSPPAAGELFF. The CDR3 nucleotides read TGTGCCAGCAGCCCCCCCGCGGCCGGGGAGCTGTTTTTT. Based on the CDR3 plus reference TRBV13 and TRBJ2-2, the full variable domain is AAGVIQSPRHLIKEKRETATLKCYPIPRHDTVYWYQQGPGQDPQFLISFYEKMQSDKGSIPDRFSAQQFSDYHSELNMSSLELGDSALYFCASSPPAAGELFFGEGSRLTVL.

The CDR3 nucleotides read TGTGCCAGCAGTTTAGCCGGTGACTATCAGCCCCAGCATTTT. Its translation: CASSLAGDYQPQHF. The chain couples TRBV28 to TRBJ1-5; D gene unclear. The CDR3 covers 14 residues. V shed 2 bases and J shed 5 bases, with 10 bases lying between them. Germline V lookup: CDR1 MDHEN, CDR2 SYDVKM. Filled out from reference TRBV28 and TRBJ1-5, the complete variable domain reads DVKVTQSSRYLVKRTGEKVFLECVQDMDHENMFWYRQDPGLGLRLIYFSYDVKMKEKGDIPEGYSVSREKKERFSLILESASTNQTSMYLCASSLAGDYQPQHFGDGTRLSIL.

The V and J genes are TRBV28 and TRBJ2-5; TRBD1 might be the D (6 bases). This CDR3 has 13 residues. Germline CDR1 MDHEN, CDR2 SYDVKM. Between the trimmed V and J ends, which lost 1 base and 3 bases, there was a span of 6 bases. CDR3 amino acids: CASSLYREETQYF. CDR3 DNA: TGTGCCAGCAGTTTATACAGGGAAGAGACCCAGTACTTC.

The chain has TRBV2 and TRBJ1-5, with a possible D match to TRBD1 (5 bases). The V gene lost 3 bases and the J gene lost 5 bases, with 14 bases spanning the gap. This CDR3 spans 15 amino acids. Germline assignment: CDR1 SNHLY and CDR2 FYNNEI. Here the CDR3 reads CASSDSWGPHQPQHF. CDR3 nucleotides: TGTGCCAGCAGTGATAGTTGGGGCCCACATCAGCCCCAGCATTTT. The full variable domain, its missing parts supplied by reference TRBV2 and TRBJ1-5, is EPEVTQTPSHQVTQMGQEVILRCVPISNHLYFYWYRQILGQKVEFLVSFYNNEISEKSEIFDDQFSVERPDGSNFTLKIRSTKLEDSAMYFCASSDSWGPHQPQHFGDGTRLSIL.